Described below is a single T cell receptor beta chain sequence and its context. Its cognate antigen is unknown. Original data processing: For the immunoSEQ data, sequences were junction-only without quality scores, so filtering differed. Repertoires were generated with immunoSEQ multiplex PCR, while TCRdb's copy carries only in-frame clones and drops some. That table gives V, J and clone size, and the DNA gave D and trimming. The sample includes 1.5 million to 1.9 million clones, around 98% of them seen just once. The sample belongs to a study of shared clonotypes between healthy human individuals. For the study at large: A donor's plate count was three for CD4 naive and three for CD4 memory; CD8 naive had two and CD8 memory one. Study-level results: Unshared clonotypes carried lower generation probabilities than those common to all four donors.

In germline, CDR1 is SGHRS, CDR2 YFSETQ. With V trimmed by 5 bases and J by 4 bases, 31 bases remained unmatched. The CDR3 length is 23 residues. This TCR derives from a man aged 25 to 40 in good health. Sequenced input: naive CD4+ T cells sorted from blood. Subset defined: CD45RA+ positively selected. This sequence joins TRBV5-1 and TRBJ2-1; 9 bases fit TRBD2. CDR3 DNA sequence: TGCGCCAGCAGGTCACTCGGGACTAGCAAACTAAATCGTGGACAAGAGGGGTACAATGAGCAGTTCTTC. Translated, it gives CASRSLGTSKLNRGQEGYNEQFF.